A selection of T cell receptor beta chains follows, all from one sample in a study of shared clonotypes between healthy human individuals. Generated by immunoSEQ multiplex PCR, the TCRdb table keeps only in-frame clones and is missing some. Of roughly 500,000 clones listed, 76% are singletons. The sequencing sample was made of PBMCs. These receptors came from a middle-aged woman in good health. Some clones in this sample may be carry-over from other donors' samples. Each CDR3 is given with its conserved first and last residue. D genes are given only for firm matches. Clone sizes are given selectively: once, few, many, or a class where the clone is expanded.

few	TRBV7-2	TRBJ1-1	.	TGTGCCAGCAGCTGGGGACAGAACACTGAAGCTTTCTTT	CASSWGQNTEAFF
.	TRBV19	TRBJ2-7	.	TGTGCCAGTAGTACCGTTACCGGAACCGAGCAGTACTTC	CASSTVTGTEQYF
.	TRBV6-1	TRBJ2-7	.	TGTGCCAGCAGTGAAGCAAGAGGGGCGGTCTACGAGCAGTACTTC	CASSEARGAVYEQYF
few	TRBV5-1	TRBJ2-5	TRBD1	TGCGCCAGCAGGAATGGACAGGGGTTGGAGACCCAGTACTTC	CASRNGQGLETQYF
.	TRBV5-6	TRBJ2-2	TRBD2	TGTGCCAGCAGCTTGGACTTGGCGGGAGGACAGCTGTTTTTT	CASSLDLAGGQLFF
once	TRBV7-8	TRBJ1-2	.	TGTGCCAGCAGCTCCCTGAAGAGGAGATATGGCTACACCTTC	CASSSLKRRYGYTF
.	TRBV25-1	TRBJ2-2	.	TGTGCCAGCAGTGCTCACCCAGGGCGGCAGCACGGGGAGCTGTTTTTT	CASSAHPGRQHGELFF
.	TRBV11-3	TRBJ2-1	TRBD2	TGTGCCAGCAGCTCTATAGCGGGATCCTACAATGAGCAGTTCTTC	CASSSIAGSYNEQFF
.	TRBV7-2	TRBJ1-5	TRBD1	TGTGCCAGCAGCTTGGGACAGGGGGCTCGTCAGCCCCAGCATTTT	CASSLGQGARQPQHF
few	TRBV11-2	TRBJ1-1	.	TGTGCCAGCAGCCCTCTGCGGAACACTGAAGCTTTCTTT	CASSPLRNTEAFF
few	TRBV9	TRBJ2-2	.	TGTGCCAGCGCAAAGGCGGGGAACACCGGGGAGCTGTTTTTT	CASAKAGNTGELFF
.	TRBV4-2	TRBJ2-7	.	TGTGCCAGCAGCTTGTTTGCGGGAATACTAGGCGAGCAGTACTTC	CASSLFAGILGEQYF
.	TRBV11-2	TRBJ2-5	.	TGTGCCAGCAGCAGAGCGAGGGGAGAGACCCAGTACTTC	CASSRARGETQYF
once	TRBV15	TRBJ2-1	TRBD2	TGTGCCACCAGCAGGGGACTAGCGGGAGTTGTCCAGCAGTTCTTC	CATSRGLAGVVQQFF
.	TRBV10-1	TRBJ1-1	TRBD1	TGCGCCAGCAGTGGACAGGGATTTTTAGCTTTCTTT	CASSGQGFLAFF
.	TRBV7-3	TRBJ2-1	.	TGTGCCAGCAGCTTAACTAGGAGTAATGAGCAGTTCTTC	CASSLTRSNEQFF
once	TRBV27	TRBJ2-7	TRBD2	TGTGCCAGCAGGGGCCTAGCGGGAGGGCCGCTTGGACGCGAGCAGTACTTC	CASRGLAGGPLGREQYF
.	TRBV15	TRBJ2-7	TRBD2	TGTGCCACCAGCAGAGGTCCCCGTCTAGCGGGAGGGCCAGGCGAGCAGTACTTC	CATSRGPRLAGGPGEQYF
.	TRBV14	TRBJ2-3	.	TGTGCCAGCAGCCAAGCGGGCCGCTCTAGCACAGATACGCAGTATTTT	CASSQAGRSSTDTQYF
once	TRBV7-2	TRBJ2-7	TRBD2	TGTGCCAGCAGCTTATCGGGACTAGCGGGAGGGCCTTCCTACGAGCAGTACTTC	CASSLSGLAGGPSYEQYF
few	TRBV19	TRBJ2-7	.	TGTGCCAGTAGTGCGGTCGCCAGCTCCTACGAGCAGTACTTC	CASSAVASSYEQYF
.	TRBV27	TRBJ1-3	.	TGTGCCAGCAGTTTAAGAGGGATTGGAAACACCATATATTTT	CASSLRGIGNTIYF
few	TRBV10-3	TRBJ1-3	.	TGTGCCATCAGCGATGGTTCCTCTGGAAACACCATATATTTT	CAISDGSSGNTIYF
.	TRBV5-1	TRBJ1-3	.	TGCGCCAGCAGCTTGGAGGGGGTCACCTCTGGAAACACCATATATTTT	CASSLEGVTSGNTIYF
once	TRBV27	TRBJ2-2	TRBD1	TGTGCCAGCAGTTCCGACAGGGGTCTTAAGAACGGGGAGCTGTTTTTT	CASSSDRGLKNGELFF
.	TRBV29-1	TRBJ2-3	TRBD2	TGCAGCGTCGCAACTAGCGGGAGCACAGATACGCAGTATTTT	CSVATSGSTDTQYF
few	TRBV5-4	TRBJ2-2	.	TGTGCCAGCAGCTTGGGGGGGACCGGGGAGCTGTTTTTT	CASSLGGTGELFF
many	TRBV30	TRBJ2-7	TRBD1	TGTGCCTGGAGGCAGGCAGGGGGCAGCTGGGAGCAGTACTTC	CAWRQAGGSWEQYF